This T cell receptor beta chain was recorded in a study of cytomegalovirus exposure and HLA in healthy donors. PCR employed 60 Vbeta and 13 Jbeta primers. TCRdb's copy holds only in-frame clones and misses some; the assay was immunoSEQ multiplex PCR. The sample lists about 50,000 clones, roughly 76% seen once, with less than 3% in the top ten. Trimming stripped 2 bases from V and 0 bases from J, with 12 bases between. CDR1 is LGHNA and CDR2 is YSLEER in the germline V gene. The CDR3 contains 16 residues. General study findings and limits: When analyzed later, the rates of TCR association showed variation by HLA locus, with DRB1 the most and HLA-C the fewest. TCR beta V segments were, for the most part, productive about 87% or about 30% of the time in an earlier analysis. Only CMV serostatus was available as immune exposure information. Most CMV-associated TCR beta chains were later found to appear HLA-restricted.

Worth noting for this clone: Its antigen is unidentified.

The chain is built from TRBV4-3 and TRBJ2-3; the D gene is possibly TRBD1 (6 bases). Sequenced material: PBMCs. This TCR came from a middle-aged woman in good health and CMV-seropositive. The CDR3, as DNA: TGCGCCAGCAGCCAATCTCCAGGGGATAGCACAGATACGCAGTATTTT. Its translation: CASSQSPGDSTDTQYF.